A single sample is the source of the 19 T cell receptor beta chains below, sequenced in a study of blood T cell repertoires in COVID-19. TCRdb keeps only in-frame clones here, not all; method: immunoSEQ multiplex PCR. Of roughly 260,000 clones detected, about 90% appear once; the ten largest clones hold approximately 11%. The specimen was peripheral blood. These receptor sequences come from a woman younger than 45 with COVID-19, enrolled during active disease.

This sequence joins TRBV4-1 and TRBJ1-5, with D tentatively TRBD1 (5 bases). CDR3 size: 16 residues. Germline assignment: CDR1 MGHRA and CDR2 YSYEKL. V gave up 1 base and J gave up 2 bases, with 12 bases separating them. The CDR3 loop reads CASSQVHRQGNQPQHF. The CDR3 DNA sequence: TGCGCCAGCAGCCAAGTACACAGGCAAGGCAATCAGCCCCAGCATTTT.

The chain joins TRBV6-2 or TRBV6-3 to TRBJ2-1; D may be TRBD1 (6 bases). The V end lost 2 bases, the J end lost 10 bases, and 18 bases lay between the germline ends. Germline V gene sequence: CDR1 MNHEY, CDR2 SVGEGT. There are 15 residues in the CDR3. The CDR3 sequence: CASSYENRVSGEQFF. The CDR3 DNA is TGTGCCAGCAGTTACGAAAACAGGGTTTCGGGGGAGCAGTTCTTC.

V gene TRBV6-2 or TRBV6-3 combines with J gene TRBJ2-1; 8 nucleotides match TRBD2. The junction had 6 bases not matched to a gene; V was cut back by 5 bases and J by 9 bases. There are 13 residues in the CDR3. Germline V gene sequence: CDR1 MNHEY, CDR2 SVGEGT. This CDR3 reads CASSHGLAAEQFF. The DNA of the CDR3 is TGTGCCAGCAGTCACGGACTAGCCGCTGAGCAGTTCTTC.

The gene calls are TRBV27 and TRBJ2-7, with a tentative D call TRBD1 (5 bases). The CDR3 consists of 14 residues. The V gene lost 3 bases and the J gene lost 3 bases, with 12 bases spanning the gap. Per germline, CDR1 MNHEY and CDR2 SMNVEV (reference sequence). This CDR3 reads CASSFVQGIYEQYF. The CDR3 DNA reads TGTGCCAGCAGTTTTGTGCAGGGTATCTACGAGCAGTACTTC.

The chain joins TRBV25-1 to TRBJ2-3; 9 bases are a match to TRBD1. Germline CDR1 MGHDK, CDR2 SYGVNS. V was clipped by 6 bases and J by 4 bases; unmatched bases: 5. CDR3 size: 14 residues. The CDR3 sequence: CASREGQGPDTQYF. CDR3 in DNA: TGTGCCAGCAGGGAAGGACAGGGGCCAGATACGCAGTATTTT.

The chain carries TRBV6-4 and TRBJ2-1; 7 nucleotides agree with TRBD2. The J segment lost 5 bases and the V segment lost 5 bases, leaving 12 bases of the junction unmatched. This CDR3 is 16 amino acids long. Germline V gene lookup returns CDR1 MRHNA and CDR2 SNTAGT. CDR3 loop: CASSPSGKQGNNEQFF. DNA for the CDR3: TGTGCCAGCAGTCCTAGCGGCAAACAAGGGAACAATGAGCAGTTCTTC.

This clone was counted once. CDR3 DNA sequence: TGTGCCAGATTCAGGTGGCTAGCGGGAGACGGGGAGACCCAGTACTTC. Translation gives CARFRWLAGDGETQYF. The chain is built from TRBV6-4 and TRBJ2-5; 10 positions match TRBD2. The CDR3 has 16 residues. Trimming at V came to 9 bases and at J to 5 bases, leaving 15 bases not matched to a gene. In germline, CDR1 is MRHNA, CDR2 SNTAGT.

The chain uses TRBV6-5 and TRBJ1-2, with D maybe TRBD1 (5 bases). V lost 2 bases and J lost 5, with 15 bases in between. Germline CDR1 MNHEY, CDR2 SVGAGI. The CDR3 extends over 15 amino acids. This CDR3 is CASSYARGALYGYTF. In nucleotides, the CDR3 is TGTGCCAGCAGTTACGCGCGTGGGGCTTTATATGGCTACACCTTC.

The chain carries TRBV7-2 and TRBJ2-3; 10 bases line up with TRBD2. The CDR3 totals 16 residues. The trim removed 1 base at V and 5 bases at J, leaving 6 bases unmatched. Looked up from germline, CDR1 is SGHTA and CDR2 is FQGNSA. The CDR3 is CASSLGSGRAGDTQYF. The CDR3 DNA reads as TGTGCCAGCAGCTTAGGAAGCGGGAGGGCCGGAGATACGCAGTATTTT.

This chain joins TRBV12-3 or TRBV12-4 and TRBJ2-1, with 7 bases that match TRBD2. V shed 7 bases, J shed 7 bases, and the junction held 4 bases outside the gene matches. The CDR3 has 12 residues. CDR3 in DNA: TGTGCCAGCACGCGGGGGACGAATGAGCAGTTCTTC. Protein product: CASTRGTNEQFF.

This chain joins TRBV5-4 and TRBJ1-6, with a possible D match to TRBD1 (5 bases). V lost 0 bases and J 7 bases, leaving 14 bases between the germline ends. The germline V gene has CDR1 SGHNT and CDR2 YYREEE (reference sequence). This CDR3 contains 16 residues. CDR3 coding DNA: TGTGCCAGCAGCTTGGGGGGCAGTCCAAGCAATTCACCCCTCCACTTT. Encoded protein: CASSLGGSPSNSPLHF.

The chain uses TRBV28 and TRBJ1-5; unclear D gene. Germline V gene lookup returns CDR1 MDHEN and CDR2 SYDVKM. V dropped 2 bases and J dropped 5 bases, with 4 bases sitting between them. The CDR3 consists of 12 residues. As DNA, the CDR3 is TGTGCCAGCAGTTTAGTCGATCAGCCCCAGCATTTT. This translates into CASSLVDQPQHF.

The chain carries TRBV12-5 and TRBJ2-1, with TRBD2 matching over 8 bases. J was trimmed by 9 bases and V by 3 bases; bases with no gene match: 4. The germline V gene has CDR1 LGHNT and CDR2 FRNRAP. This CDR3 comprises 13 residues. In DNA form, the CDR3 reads TGTGCTAGTGGTTTCGGGACTAGTGTTGAGCAGTTCTTC. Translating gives CASGFGTSVEQFF.

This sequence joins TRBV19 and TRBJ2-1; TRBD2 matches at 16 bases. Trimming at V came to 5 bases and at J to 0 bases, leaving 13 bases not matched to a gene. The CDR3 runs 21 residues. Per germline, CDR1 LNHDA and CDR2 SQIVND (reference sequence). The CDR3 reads CASSGAGLAGGLGSSYNEQFF. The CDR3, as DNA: TGTGCCAGTAGTGGCGCGGGACTAGCGGGAGGGCTAGGGAGCTCCTACAATGAGCAGTTCTTC.

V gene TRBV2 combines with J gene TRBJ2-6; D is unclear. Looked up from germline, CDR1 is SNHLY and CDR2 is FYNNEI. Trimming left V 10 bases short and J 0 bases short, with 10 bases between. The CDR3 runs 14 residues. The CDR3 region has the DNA TGTGCCACAGACACCGACTCTGGGGCCAACGTCCTGACTTTC. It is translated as CATDTDSGANVLTF.

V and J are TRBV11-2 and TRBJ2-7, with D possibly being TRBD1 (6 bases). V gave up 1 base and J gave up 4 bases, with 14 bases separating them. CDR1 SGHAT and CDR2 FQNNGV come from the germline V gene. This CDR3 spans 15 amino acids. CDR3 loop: CASSLVERGWYEQYF. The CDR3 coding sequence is TGTGCCAGCAGCTTAGTGGAGAGGGGGTGGTACGAGCAGTACTTC.

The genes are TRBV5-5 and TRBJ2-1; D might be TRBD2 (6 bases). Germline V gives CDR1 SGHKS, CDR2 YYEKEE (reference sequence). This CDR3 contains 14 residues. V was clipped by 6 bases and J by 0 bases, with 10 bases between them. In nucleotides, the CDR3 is TGTGCCAGCATTGAGGAGGGCTCCTACAATGAGCAGTTCTTC. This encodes CASIEEGSYNEQFF.

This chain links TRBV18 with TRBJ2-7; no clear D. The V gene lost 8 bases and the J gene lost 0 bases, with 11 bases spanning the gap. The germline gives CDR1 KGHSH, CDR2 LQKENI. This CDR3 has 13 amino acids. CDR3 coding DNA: TGTGCCAGCCGAATTTACGGCTCCTACGAGCAGTACTTC. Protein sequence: CASRIYGSYEQYF.

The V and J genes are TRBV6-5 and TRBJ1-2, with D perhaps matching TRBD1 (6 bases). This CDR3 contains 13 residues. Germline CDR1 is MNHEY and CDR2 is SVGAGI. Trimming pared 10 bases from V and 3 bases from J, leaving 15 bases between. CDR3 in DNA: TGTGCCACCCAGCCGGGACACCACTATGGCTACACCTTC. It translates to CATQPGHHYGYTF.